The table lists the clone carrying this TCR beta chain with many counts. TCRdb re-analysed the RT-PCR reads in MiXCR, keeping a single row per CDR3 protein. This table has more than 550,000 distinct CDR3 sequences, 14% appearing once. Germline V lookup: CDR1 MGHRA, CDR2 YSYEKL. After removal of 0 bases from V and 2 bases from J, the junction contained 3 bases not matched to a gene. The CDR3 has 16 residues. The TCR originated in a female donor in good health, serving as a healthy control. V is TRBV4-1 and J is TRBJ2-1; 8 bases align to TRBD2. The material sequenced was memory CD4+ T cells from blood. The CDR3 is CASSQDTSGTYNEQFF. For the CDR3, the DNA is TGCGCCAGCAGCCAAGATACTAGCGGAACCTACAATGAGCAGTTCTTC.